These T cell receptor beta chains were read from a single sample in a study of cytomegalovirus exposure and HLA in healthy donors. Sequenced by immunoSEQ multiplex PCR; TCRdb stores in-frame clones only, minus some. This table has fewer than 200,000 clones, over 70% appearing once. Sequencing was carried out using PBMCs. Every receptor here comes from a woman in her 30s in good health and CMV-seronegative. The CDR3 runs from the conserved cysteine through the conserved F or W. Each record gives: D gene, clone size, V gene, J gene, CDR3 DNA, CDR3 protein. The D gene is left open where the match is weak. Expanded clones are given a class, and other clones once, few, many or no size at all.

D gene: .; clone size: .; V gene: TRBV9; J gene: TRBJ1-2; CDR3 DNA: TGTGCCAGCAGCGTAGGCAGTGACAGCACCTATGGCTACACCTTC; CDR3 protein: CASSVGSDSTYGYTF
D gene: TRBD1; clone size: .; V gene: TRBV28; J gene: TRBJ1-5; CDR3 DNA: TGTGCCAGCAGTTTGACAGGGTCACTCAATCAGCCCCAGCATTTT; CDR3 protein: CASSLTGSLNQPQHF
D gene: TRBD2; clone size: .; V gene: TRBV27; J gene: TRBJ2-3; CDR3 DNA: TGTGCCAGCAGTTTACCGACGGGTAGCGGGGAGCCAGATACGCAGTATTTT; CDR3 protein: CASSLPTGSGEPDTQYF
D gene: .; clone size: few; V gene: TRBV7-9; J gene: TRBJ2-7; CDR3 DNA: TGTGCCAGCAGGAATAGCGGCTCCGCGGTGGAGCAGTACTTC; CDR3 protein: CASRNSGSAVEQYF
D gene: TRBD1; clone size: .; V gene: TRBV11-1; J gene: TRBJ2-3; CDR3 DNA: TGTGCCAGCAGCCAGTCCAGGGGGAGCACAGATACGCAGTATTTT; CDR3 protein: CASSQSRGSTDTQYF
D gene: TRBD2; clone size: once; V gene: TRBV5-4; J gene: TRBJ2-7; CDR3 DNA: TGTGCCAGCACCGGGACTAGTGACTACGAGCAGTACTTC; CDR3 protein: CASTGTSDYEQYF
D gene: TRBD2; clone size: .; V gene: TRBV7-9; J gene: TRBJ2-3; CDR3 DNA: TGTGCCAGCAGCGAAGTAGCGGGAGGGCCCTCGCGCACAGATACGCAGTATTTT; CDR3 protein: CASSEVAGGPSRTDTQYF
D gene: TRBD2; clone size: .; V gene: TRBV29-1; J gene: TRBJ2-5; CDR3 DNA: TGCAGCGTCGGCGTTCCCCGGAGCGGGACGAGGGAGACCCAGTACTTC; CDR3 protein: CSVGVPRSGTRETQYF
D gene: .; clone size: .; V gene: TRBV6-1; J gene: TRBJ2-2; CDR3 DNA: TGTGCCAGCAGCCCAACTACCGGGGAGCTGTTTTTT; CDR3 protein: CASSPTTGELFF
D gene: .; clone size: .; V gene: TRBV7-2; J gene: TRBJ2-5; CDR3 DNA: TGTGCCAGCAGCTTACTTGGACAGTCGGAGACCCAGTACTTC; CDR3 protein: CASSLLGQSETQYF
D gene: .; clone size: .; V gene: TRBV28; J gene: TRBJ1-1; CDR3 DNA: TGTGCCAGCAGTTCAGGGGCCCTCAACACTGAAGCTTTCTTT; CDR3 protein: CASSSGALNTEAFF
D gene: .; clone size: .; V gene: TRBV6-1; J gene: TRBJ2-7; CDR3 DNA: TGTGCCAGCAGTGTCCCAGAGGTCGGGCAGTACTTC; CDR3 protein: CASSVPEVGQYF
D gene: .; clone size: .; V gene: TRBV19; J gene: TRBJ2-3; CDR3 DNA: TGTGCCAGTAGTATAGTGGGAGTGGGGTCAGGAGATACGCAGTATTTT; CDR3 protein: CASSIVGVGSGDTQYF
D gene: TRBD1; clone size: .; V gene: TRBV5-1; J gene: TRBJ1-2; CDR3 DNA: TGCGCCAGCAGAAGGGACAGGGATTACGGCTACACCTTC; CDR3 protein: CASRRDRDYGYTF
D gene: TRBD1; clone size: .; V gene: TRBV27; J gene: TRBJ1-5; CDR3 DNA: TGTGCCAGCAGTCTTTGGGGGGGGACAGGGGGCCCAAAATTTCGACAGCCCCAGCATTTT; CDR3 protein: CASSLWGGTGGPKFRQPQHF
D gene: TRBD2; clone size: .; V gene: TRBV19; J gene: TRBJ2-5; CDR3 DNA: TGTGCCAGTAGTCCGGGACTAGCGGGAGTAAGCTGGTCGTGGGAGACCCAGTACTTC; CDR3 protein: CASSPGLAGVSWSWETQYF
D gene: TRBD1; clone size: .; V gene: TRBV28; J gene: TRBJ1-1; CDR3 DNA: TGTGCCACCATTTTAGGGGGCGGAGGATCAGCTTTCTTT; CDR3 protein: CATILGGGGSAFF
D gene: TRBD1; clone size: .; V gene: TRBV18; J gene: TRBJ2-7; CDR3 DNA: TGTGCCAGCTCACAATGGACAGGGGACCCCTACGAGCAGTACTTC; CDR3 protein: CASSQWTGDPYEQYF
D gene: .; clone size: once; V gene: TRBV4-2; J gene: TRBJ2-7; CDR3 DNA: TGTGCCAGCAGCCAAGCTTTCGGGAACTCCTACGAGCAGTACTTC; CDR3 protein: CASSQAFGNSYEQYF
D gene: TRBD1; clone size: .; V gene: TRBV7-2; J gene: TRBJ2-3; CDR3 DNA: TGTGCCAGCAGCTTAAGTGCCGGGACAGGGAGGTTCAATACGCAGTATTTT; CDR3 protein: CASSLSAGTGRFNTQYF
D gene: TRBD2; clone size: .; V gene: TRBV7-3; J gene: TRBJ2-1; CDR3 DNA: TGTGCCAGCAGCTTAATAGGGTCTAGCGGGGACTACAATGAGCAGTTCTTC; CDR3 protein: CASSLIGSSGDYNEQFF
D gene: .; clone size: .; V gene: TRBV19; J gene: TRBJ1-3; CDR3 DNA: TGTGCCAGTAGTACCGGACGGAGGTCCCTCCCTGGAAACACCATATATTTT; CDR3 protein: CASSTGRRSLPGNTIYF
D gene: TRBD1; clone size: .; V gene: TRBV7-6; J gene: TRBJ2-7; CDR3 DNA: TGTGCCAGCAGCTTAGCACAGGGGCTGGACGAGCAGTACTTC; CDR3 protein: CASSLAQGLDEQYF
D gene: .; clone size: few; V gene: TRBV6-5; J gene: TRBJ1-6; CDR3 DNA: TGTGCCAGCAGTTATCCGTTTAATTCACCCCTCCACTTT; CDR3 protein: CASSYPFNSPLHF
D gene: TRBD1; clone size: .; V gene: TRBV27; J gene: TRBJ2-3; CDR3 DNA: TGTGCCAGCAGTTTTGTCAAACAGGGGGTCGGGGGCACAGATACGCAGTATTTT; CDR3 protein: CASSFVKQGVGGTDTQYF
D gene: TRBD1; clone size: .; V gene: TRBV10-3; J gene: TRBJ2-2; CDR3 DNA: TGTGCCATCAGTGAGTCGACAGGGGGACAGGGAAACACCGGGGAGCTGTTTTTT; CDR3 protein: CAISESTGGQGNTGELFF
D gene: TRBD1; clone size: few; V gene: TRBV29-1; J gene: TRBJ1-2; CDR3 DNA: TGCAGCATCCGAGGGGGCGGGGATGGCTACACCTTC; CDR3 protein: CSIRGGGDGYTF
D gene: .; clone size: once; V gene: TRBV15; J gene: TRBJ2-3; CDR3 DNA: TGTGCCACCAGCAGAGAGGGGGGAACGACAGATACGCAGTATTTT; CDR3 protein: CATSREGGTTDTQYF
D gene: .; clone size: .; V gene: TRBV19; J gene: TRBJ1-5; CDR3 DNA: TGTGCCAGTAGTATAGGAGCAGGGTCCAATCAGCCCCAGCATTTT; CDR3 protein: CASSIGAGSNQPQHF
D gene: .; clone size: few; V gene: TRBV6-5; J gene: TRBJ1-6; CDR3 DNA: TGTGCCAGCACCAAAACATCGGGGAATTCACCCCTCCACTTT; CDR3 protein: CASTKTSGNSPLHF
D gene: .; clone size: .; V gene: TRBV19; J gene: TRBJ1-5; CDR3 DNA: TGTGCCAGTAGTATAGAAGCGGTGGGTCAGCCCCAGCATTTT; CDR3 protein: CASSIEAVGQPQHF
D gene: .; clone size: .; V gene: TRBV2; J gene: TRBJ2-5; CDR3 DNA: TGTGCCAGCAGCGACCGTCGGACATCGTACCAAGAGACCCAGTACTTC; CDR3 protein: CASSDRRTSYQETQYF
D gene: TRBD1; clone size: .; V gene: TRBV6-5; J gene: TRBJ2-1; CDR3 DNA: TGTGCCAGCAGTTACGTGAGGGACAGGGGGCTCAATGAGCAGTTCTTC; CDR3 protein: CASSYVRDRGLNEQFF
D gene: TRBD2; clone size: .; V gene: TRBV4-2; J gene: TRBJ2-1; CDR3 DNA: TGTGCCAGCAGCCAACTGCCGGGACTAGTCCTCAATGAGCAGTTCTTC; CDR3 protein: CASSQLPGLVLNEQFF
D gene: TRBD2; clone size: once; V gene: TRBV10-3; J gene: TRBJ2-1; CDR3 DNA: TGTGCCATCAGGGACTCTAGCGGGAGTGGCTCCTACAATGAGCAGTTCTTC; CDR3 protein: CAIRDSSGSGSYNEQFF
D gene: TRBD2; clone size: once; V gene: TRBV5-1; J gene: TRBJ2-5; CDR3 DNA: TGCGCCAGCAGCTTGGAGTTAGCGGGGGGGCTTTTAGAGACCCAGTACTTC; CDR3 protein: CASSLELAGGLLETQYF
D gene: TRBD2; clone size: .; V gene: TRBV7-8; J gene: TRBJ2-5; CDR3 DNA: TGTGCCAGCAGCCAAGTTCGCGGGAGGGCGACGGAGACCCAGTACTTC; CDR3 protein: CASSQVRGRATETQYF
D gene: TRBD1; clone size: .; V gene: TRBV12-5; J gene: TRBJ2-5; CDR3 DNA: TGTGCTAGTGGTTTGGGAACAGGGGAAGAGACCCAGTACTTC; CDR3 protein: CASGLGTGEETQYF
D gene: TRBD1; clone size: .; V gene: TRBV5-1; J gene: TRBJ1-3; CDR3 DNA: TGCGCCAGCAGGGGGACAGGTACTGGAAACACCATATATTTT; CDR3 protein: CASRGTGTGNTIYF
D gene: TRBD1; clone size: .; V gene: TRBV10-3; J gene: TRBJ1-5; CDR3 DNA: TGTGCCATCAATCGGGACAGTGGACAGCCCCAGCATTTT; CDR3 protein: CAINRDSGQPQHF
D gene: TRBD2; clone size: .; V gene: TRBV5-1; J gene: TRBJ2-1; CDR3 DNA: TGCGCCAGCAGCATGACTAGCGGAAGCTCCTACAATGAGCAGTTCTTC; CDR3 protein: CASSMTSGSSYNEQFF
D gene: TRBD1; clone size: .; V gene: TRBV7-7; J gene: TRBJ2-7; CDR3 DNA: TGTGCCAGCAGCACGGGACAGGGGTACGAGCAGTACTTC; CDR3 protein: CASSTGQGYEQYF
D gene: .; clone size: .; V gene: TRBV14; J gene: TRBJ1-1; CDR3 DNA: TGTGCCAGCAGCCAAGTATTGGGGGGAACTGAAGCTTTCTTT; CDR3 protein: CASSQVLGGTEAFF
D gene: .; clone size: .; V gene: TRBV27; J gene: TRBJ2-7; CDR3 DNA: TGTGCCAGCAGTTTTACAGGGTTACTCTCCTACGAGCAGTACTTC; CDR3 protein: CASSFTGLLSYEQYF
D gene: TRBD1; clone size: .; V gene: TRBV7-3; J gene: TRBJ2-5; CDR3 DNA: TGTGCCAGCAGCTTCGGTACAGGGGGCTTAATGGAGACCCAGTACTTC; CDR3 protein: CASSFGTGGLMETQYF
D gene: TRBD1; clone size: .; V gene: TRBV28; J gene: TRBJ1-5; CDR3 DNA: TGTGCCAGCAGTCTGGGGACAGGGAGGCGTCAGCCCCAGCATTTT; CDR3 protein: CASSLGTGRRQPQHF